Below are 24 T cell receptor beta chains sequenced from a single sample in a study of siplizumab effects on memory and regulatory T cells (dated by TCRdb to between 2017 and 2020). The library was obtained by the immunoSEQ multiplex PCR assay. The table comes from immuneACCESS by way of TCRdb, which keeps in-frame sequences with V and J called. Part of the clones is missing from these tables; in studies checked, under half for an unresolved V gene and the rest for unknown reasons. For this sample the table gives about 94,000 clones, of which 85% to 95% were detected only once. 0.3% of the sample belongs to the ten largest clones. Sequences were obtained from non-Treg CD4+ T cells sorted from blood. The sample's cell subset or site label, decoded: FACS-sorted unstimulated CD4+ non-regulatory T cells. The receptors were sampled from a human donor in good health.

The chain is built from TRBV10-3 and TRBJ1-2; 12 bases agree with TRBD1. Germline V lookup: CDR1 ENHRY, CDR2 SYGVKD. V lost 0 bases, J lost 1 base, and 3 bases stayed unmatched. The CDR3 consists of 17 residues. CDR3 sequence: CAISESGQGAGNYGYTF. The CDR3 DNA sequence: TGTGCCATCAGTGAGTCGGGACAGGGGGCCGGTAACTATGGCTACACCTTC.

The chain has TRBV5-4 and TRBJ1-2; D call uncertain. This CDR3 contains 14 residues. The germline CDR1 and CDR2 sequences are SGHNT and YYREEE (reference sequence). Trimming shortened V by 1 base and J by 4 bases, and 11 bases separated the two germline ends. The CDR3 bases are TGTGCCAGCAGCTTGTCAAGTACGGCCTATGGCTACACCTTC. The encoded protein is CASSLSSTAYGYTF.

The V call is TRBV5-5, the J call TRBJ2-7; D possibly corresponds to TRBD1 (6 bases). The CDR3 spans 16 residues. Between the trimmed V and J ends, which lost 4 bases and 2 bases, there was a span of 19 bases. The V gene's germline CDR1 is SGHKS and CDR2 YYEKEE (reference sequence). The CDR3 here is CASSRNAGTIAYEQYF. DNA of the CDR3: TGTGCCAGCAGCCGTAACGCCGGGACAATCGCCTACGAGCAGTACTTC.

The CDR3 DNA reads as TGTGCCACCAGCAGAGTTGTCACAGTAACTGAAGCTTTCTTT. The encoded protein is CATSRVVTVTEAFF. The genes are TRBV15 and TRBJ1-1; the D is unclear. This CDR3 region has 14 residues. Germline assignment: CDR1 LNHNV and CDR2 YYDKDF (reference sequence). The V end was cut by 1 base, the J end by 5 bases, with 11 bases between. Drawing the rest from reference TRBV15 and TRBJ1-1, the complete variable domain is DAMVIQNPRYQVTQFGKPVTLSCSQTLNHNVMYWYQQKSSQAPKLLFHYYDKDFNNEADTPDNFQSRRPNTSFCFLDIRSPGLGDTAMYLCATSRVVTVTEAFFGQGTRLTVV.

The V call is TRBV5-1, the J call TRBJ2-7; 14 bases agree with TRBD2. Germline CDR1 SGHRS, CDR2 YFSETQ. J was trimmed by 4 bases and V by 4 bases; bases with no gene match: 13. The CDR3 contains 18 residues. The CDR3 DNA reads as TGCGCCAGCAGCCCGGGGGGCGCCGGGACTAGCGGGAGTTACGAGCAGTACTTC. The encoded protein is CASSPGGAGTSGSYEQYF.

CDR3 sequence: CASSQAGGVSNQPQHF. In nucleotides, the CDR3 is TGTGCCAGCAGCCAAGCAGGGGGTGTGAGCAATCAGCCCCAGCATTTT. This chain uses TRBV4-2 with TRBJ1-5, with TRBD1 matching over 7 bases. Germline-derived CDR1 and CDR2 are LGHNA and YNFKEQ. This CDR3 contains 16 residues. Trimming removed 1 base from V and 1 base from J; junction bases left unmatched: 4.

This chain joins TRBV5-1 and TRBJ2-2, with 7 nucleotides matching TRBD1. V was clipped by 4 bases and J by 1 base; unmatched bases: 4. The length of the CDR3 is 15 residues. CDR1 SGHRS and CDR2 YFSETQ come from the germline V gene. CDR3 residues: CASSRDSLNTGELFF. Here the CDR3 DNA reads TGCGCCAGCAGCAGGGACAGCCTGAACACCGGGGAGCTGTTTTTT. The full variable domain, with the rest looked up from reference TRBV5-1 and TRBJ2-2, is KAGVTQTPRYLIKTRGQQVTLSCSPISGHRSVSWYQQTPGQGLQFLFEYFSETQRNKGNFPGRFSGRQFSNSRSEMNVSTLELGDSALYLCASSRDSLNTGELFFGEGSRLTVL.

The chain uses TRBV10-2 and TRBJ1-3; tentatively, D is TRBD1 (6 bases). The V and J ends lost 6 bases and 9 bases respectively, with 15 bases between them. The CDR3 runs 13 residues. CDR1 is WSHSY and CDR2 is SAAADI in the germline V gene. Here the CDR3 reads CASRLYRDGTIYF. The CDR3 DNA follows: TGCGCCAGCAGACTATACAGGGATGGCACCATATATTTT.

This chain links TRBV6-5 with TRBJ1-4; D is possibly TRBD1 (5 bases). This CDR3 is built from 16 residues. The germline V gene encodes CDR1 MNHEY and CDR2 SVGAGI. V lost 0 bases to trimming and J lost 0 bases, with 8 bases between them. The CDR3: CASSYSTATTNEKLFF. The CDR3 DNA reads TGTGCCAGCAGTTACTCGACAGCTACAACTAATGAAAAACTGTTTTTT.

Worth noting for this clone: The sample holds other DNA sequences that translate to the same CDR3. The chain links TRBV28 to TRBJ2-7; no clear D. The V gene's germline CDR1 is MDHEN and CDR2 SYDVKM. Trimming stripped 6 bases from V and 2 bases from J, with 14 bases between. This CDR3 has 14 residues. The CDR3 loop reads CASSPNSTPYEQYF. In DNA form, the CDR3 reads TGTGCCAGCAGCCCTAACTCCACTCCCTACGAGCAGTACTTC.

Concerning this clone: A read error may produce the germline difference seen at one junction end. The chain has TRBV5-3 and TRBJ1-2, with a tentative D call TRBD1 (5 bases). TRBV5-3 is classed as an ORF, of uncertain function. CDR3 size: 14 residues. The CDR3 sequence: CASSYSGAGYGYTF. The CDR3 DNA reads as TGTGCCAGCAGCTATAGCGGGGCCGGCTATGGCTACACCTTC.

The V and J genes are TRBV5-1 and TRBJ2-1; D tentatively reads TRBD1 or TRBD2 (6 bases each). Germline CDR1 and CDR2: SGHRS and YFSETQ. The CDR3 consists of 14 residues. V lost 6 bases and J 4 bases, leaving 14 bases between the germline ends. CDR3 coding DNA: TGCGCCAGCACAAAGGGGGGTTCGTACAATGAGCAGTTCTTC. Its protein is CASTKGGSYNEQFF.

The chain joins TRBV13 to TRBJ1-1; D gene ambiguous. The ends were cut back, 5 bases at V and 1 base at J, with 17 bases in the middle. Germline loops: CDR1 PRHDT, CDR2 FYEKMQ (reference sequence). The CDR3 extends over 16 amino acids. Here the CDR3 reads CASSPPLDVKNTEAFF. For the CDR3, the DNA is TGTGCCAGCAGCCCTCCTCTGGACGTAAAGAACACTGAAGCTTTCTTT.

The chain recombines TRBV25-1 with TRBJ1-1; D remains unclear. This CDR3 has 14 amino acids. The V and J ends lost 8 bases and 0 bases respectively, with 13 bases between them. Germline-derived CDR1 and CDR2 are MGHDK and SYGVNS. CDR3 DNA: TGTGCCAGCCCGACTCCAGATATGAACACTGAAGCTTTCTTT. It is translated as CASPTPDMNTEAFF.

The genes are TRBV6-5 and TRBJ1-5; 8 bases are shared with TRBD1. The ends lost 11 bases at V and 1 base at J; junction bases unmatched: 10. Germline V gene sequence: CDR1 MNHEY, CDR2 SVGAGI. The CDR3 extends over 15 amino acids. Written as DNA, the CDR3 is TGTGCCGGGTCACAGGGGGGCGAGAGCAATCAGCCCCAGCATTTT. Translated, it gives CAGSQGGESNQPQHF.

This rearrangement joins TRBV4-2 to TRBJ2-5, with TRBD2 matching 14 bases. The germline V gene has CDR1 LGHNA and CDR2 YNFKEQ. The junction had 8 bases not matched to a gene; V was cut back by 1 base and J by 4 bases. The CDR3 sequence is 18 residues long. DNA for the CDR3: TGTGCCAGCAGCCAAGCTTCCGGGACTAGCGGGAGTGGAGAGACCCAGTACTTC. This translates into CASSQASGTSGSGETQYF.

The V and J genes are TRBV5-1 and TRBJ2-3; D is uncertain. The V and J ends lost 0 bases and 4 bases respectively, with 6 bases between them. The CDR3 spans 13 residues. Germline assignment: CDR1 SGHRS and CDR2 YFSETQ. The CDR3 nucleotides read TGCGCCAGCAGCTTGGCTGGCGCAGATACGCAGTATTTT. Protein product: CASSLAGADTQYF.

The chain uses TRBV7-2 and TRBJ1-4; 9 bases are a match to TRBD1. The germline V gene encodes CDR1 SGHTA and CDR2 FQGNSA. This CDR3 region has 15 residues. V trimming: 6 bases; J trimming: 8 bases; junction bases outside the gene matches: 10. The CDR3 DNA follows: TGTGCCAGCAGTCCAGGGGGGACAGGGTACGAAAAACTGTTTTTT. Translating gives CASSPGGTGYEKLFF.

CDR3 sequence: CASSLRPLPGGVPPLHF. Written as DNA, the CDR3 is TGTGCCAGCAGCCTCCGACCCCTCCCAGGGGGGGTACCACCCCTCCACTTT. The gene calls are TRBV7-8 and TRBJ1-6, with 7 bases lining up with TRBD1. This CDR3 contains 17 residues. The germline CDR1 and CDR2 sequences are SGHVS and FQNEAQ. V was clipped by 5 bases and J by 11 bases; unmatched bases: 18.

This clone appeared once. The sample has other DNA sequences that encode this CDR3 too. This chain joins TRBV7-9 and TRBJ1-1, with unresolved D. The germline CDR1 and CDR2 sequences are SEHNR and FQNEAQ (reference sequence). The CDR3 sequence is 13 residues long. Trimming removed 2 bases from V and 3 bases from J, with 7 bases in between. CDR3 DNA sequence: TGTGCCAGCAGCTTACGTGGCGACACTGAAGCTTTCTTT. Amino acid sequence: CASSLRGDTEAFF. The full variable domain, in which reference TRBV7-9 and TRBJ1-1 provide the parts outside the CDR3, is DTGVSQNPRHKITKRGQNVTFRCDPISEHNRLYWYRQTLGQGPEFLTYFQNEAQLEKSRLLSDRFSAERPKGSFSTLEIQRTEQGDSAMYLCASSLRGDTEAFFGQGTRLTVV.

The chain couples TRBV27 to TRBJ2-1; the match to TRBD1 covers 8 bases. V shed 6 bases and J 10 bases; nucleotides not matched to a gene: 11. This CDR3 contains 14 residues. The germline CDR1 and CDR2 sequences are MNHEY and SMNVEV (reference sequence). CDR3 in amino acids: CASRPDRVVGEQFF. Written as DNA, the CDR3 is TGTGCCAGCAGACCGGACAGGGTTGTTGGGGAGCAGTTCTTC.

The chain carries TRBV11-3 and TRBJ2-3; D is undetermined. The CDR3 is made up of 17 amino acids. Germline V CDR1 and CDR2: SGHNT, YENEEA. Trimming removed 0 bases at V and 0 bases at J, with 13 bases between. In DNA form, the CDR3 reads TGTGCCAGCAGCTTAGATCGTAGGACCCTTAGCACAGATACGCAGTATTTT. Protein product: CASSLDRRTLSTDTQYF.

V is TRBV7-2 and J is TRBJ2-7, with 9 bases fitting TRBD1. CDR1 SGHTA and CDR2 FQGNSA come from the germline V gene. The CDR3 has 15 amino acids. J gave up 2 bases and V 5 bases, and 7 bases lay outside the gene matches. CDR3: CASSPGQGTTYEQYF. CDR3 DNA sequence: TGTGCCAGCAGCCCCGGACAGGGGACGACCTACGAGCAGTACTTC. The entire variable domain, with the rest obtained from reference TRBV7-2 and TRBJ2-7, is as follows: GAGVSQSPSNKVTEKGKDVELRCDPISGHTALYWYRQSLGQGLEFLIYFQGNSAPDKSGLPSDRFSAERTGGSVSTLTIQRTQQEDSAVYLCASSPGQGTTYEQYFGPGTRLTVT.

The J gene is TRBJ2-5, the V gene TRBV6-6; no reliable D call. Germline CDR1 and CDR2: MNHNY and SVGAGI (reference sequence). V lost 7 bases, J lost 3 bases, and 15 bases lay in between. The CDR3 is made up of 14 amino acids. This CDR3 is CASISGAAKETQYF. CDR3 nucleotides: TGTGCCAGCATCTCCGGTGCTGCCAAAGAGACCCAGTACTTC.